This T cell receptor (beta chain) was documented in a study of blood T cells in healthy people across ages. Looked up from germline, CDR1 is KGHDR and CDR2 is SFDVKD. The CDR3 extends over 13 amino acids. V lost 2 bases to trimming and J lost 10 bases, with 14 bases between them. Primers used in a second PCR of about 7 to 11 cycles were a sample-barcoded 5' primer and a J-beta primer mix. One entry per CDR3 protein, called by TCRdb with MiXCR from the 5' RACE reads. Of about 730,000 distinct CDR3 sequences detected, roughly 47% appear once; the ten largest clones hold 20% to 25%. This clonotype was obtained from a woman aged 55-75 years in good health. This sequence joins TRBV24-1 and TRBJ2-7; D tentatively reads TRBD1 or TRBD2 (5 bases each). Sequenced: blood. This chain's CDR3 is CATSDSPGGIQYF. The CDR3, as DNA: TGTGCCACCAGTGATTCCCCTGGGGGTATTCAGTACTTC.